This record looks at one T cell receptor beta chain sequence and its context. The sample holds other DNA sequences that translate to the same CDR3. The CDR3 spans 23 residues. Some clones are missing from TCRdb's copy, which holds only in-frame ones; the method was immunoSEQ multiplex PCR. The sample lists under 75,000 clones; about 93% were seen once. The sample belongs to a study of T cell changes during pregnancy in multiple sclerosis. The sequences come from peripheral blood, collected in the third trimester of pregnancy. The chain joins TRBV1 to TRBJ2-1; the table's D call, TRBD2, was not checked against the DNA. TRBV1 is deemed a pseudogene. This clonotype was obtained from a female donor in good health, enrolled as a control in a pregnancy study. In nucleotides, the CDR3 is TGCACCAGCAGCCAAGAGCCATCCGCCGGGACTAGCGGGCCGAGGGTGTCCTACAATGAGCAGTTCTTC. It encodes CTSSQEPSAGTSGPRVSYNEQFF.